Listed here are 25 T cell receptor beta chains from one sample, sequenced in a study of T cell responses to AZD1222 COVID-19 vaccine. Method: immunoSEQ multiplex PCR; TCRdb's copy keeps in-frame clones and lacks some. Of 120,000 or so clones listed, 75% to 85% are singletons. The sequencing here drew on peripheral blood, taken 28 days after the second AZD1222 dose. The receptors were sampled from an adult who received the AZD1222 COVID-19 vaccine.

The rearrangement uses TRBV19 and TRBJ2-7; the match to TRBD1 covers 8 bases. After removal of 5 bases from V and 5 bases from J, the junction contained 5 bases not matched to a gene. The CDR3 runs to 13 residues. Germline assignment: CDR1 LNHDA and CDR2 SQIVND (reference sequence). The CDR3 DNA reads TGTGCCAGTAGTTGGGACAGGACCGACGAGCAGTACTTC. Protein sequence: CASSWDRTDEQYF. Full variable domain (remainder filled in from reference TRBV19 and TRBJ2-7): DGGITQSPKYLFRKEGQNVTLSCEQNLNHDAMYWYRQDPGQGLRLIYYSQIVNDFQKGDIAEGYSVSREKKESFPLTVTSAQKNPTAFYLCASSWDRTDEQYFGPGTRLTVT.

V and J are TRBV2 and TRBJ2-5; TRBD1 is a possible D gene (5 bases). Trimming removed 5 bases from V and 5 bases from J, with 12 bases in between. CDR3 length: 13 residues. Germline loops: CDR1 SNHLY, CDR2 FYNNEI. The CDR3 loop is CASSWTKGETQYF. For the CDR3, the DNA is TGTGCCAGCAGTTGGACAAAAGGGGAGACCCAGTACTTC. Based on the CDR3 plus reference TRBV2 and TRBJ2-5, the full variable domain is EPEVTQTPSHQVTQMGQEVILRCVPISNHLYFYWYRQILGQKVEFLVSFYNNEISEKSEIFDDQFSVERPDGSNFTLKIRSTKLEDSAMYFCASSWTKGETQYFGPGTRLLVL.

This clone has more than one count but fewer than ten. This chain joins TRBV28 and TRBJ2-7; perhaps TRBD1 as D (6 bases). CDR3 length: 15 residues. Trimming pared 7 bases from V and 2 bases from J, leaving 18 bases between. Per the germline V gene, CDR1 is MDHEN and CDR2 is SYDVKM. The CDR3 region has the DNA TGTGCCAGCACCCATGAAACAGGGTACACCTACGAGCAGTACTTC. Its translation is CASTHETGYTYEQYF.

This clone was seen more than once but under ten times. This sequence joins TRBV4-3 and TRBJ2-1; D might be TRBD2 (5 bases). Trimming stripped 0 bases from V and 4 bases from J, with 16 bases between. CDR1 LGHNA and CDR2 YSLEER come from the germline V gene. This CDR3 is built from 17 residues. CDR3 nucleotide sequence: TGCGCCAGCAGCCAAGAGGGAGCGGCGGGTGGATACAATGAGCAGTTCTTC. Translation gives CASSQEGAAGGYNEQFF.

This clone was seen more than once but under ten times. The V and J genes are TRBV28 and TRBJ1-5; D not certain. CDR3 length: 17 amino acids. Germline V gives CDR1 MDHEN, CDR2 SYDVKM. V gave up 5 bases and J gave up 0 bases, with 17 bases separating them. CDR3: CASSRLTGVGSNQPQHF. DNA for the CDR3: TGTGCCAGCAGTCGATTAACGGGTGTTGGTAGCAATCAGCCCCAGCATTTT.

The rearrangement joins TRBV5-1 to TRBJ2-3; D is possibly TRBD1 (6 bases). Deletions cut 6 bases from V and 3 bases from J, with 8 bases between. The length of the CDR3 is 12 residues. Germline V gene lookup returns CDR1 SGHRS and CDR2 YFSETQ. Here the CDR3 reads CASKGETDTQYF. The CDR3 DNA is TGCGCCAGCAAGGGGGAGACAGATACGCAGTATTTT.

For this clone: The sample holds other DNA sequences that translate to the same CDR3. V usage is TRBV7-2 and J usage is TRBJ2-1; 9 nucleotides match TRBD2. There are 15 residues in the CDR3. Germline V gene sequence: CDR1 SGHTA, CDR2 FQGNSA. Trimming took 6 bases from V and 1 from J; bases not matched to a gene: 4. As DNA, the CDR3 is TGTGCCAGCAGGTTGACTAGCGGATCCTACAATGAGCAGTTCTTC. Residues: CASRLTSGSYNEQFF.

The chain recombines TRBV28 with TRBJ1-2, with D uncertain. Germline V gives CDR1 MDHEN, CDR2 SYDVKM. The CDR3 runs 13 residues. Trimming removed 3 bases from V and 4 bases from J, with 9 bases in between. The CDR3: CASSLAEGYGYTF. DNA of the CDR3: TGTGCCAGCAGTTTGGCTGAGGGCTATGGCTACACCTTC.

The genes are TRBV5-5 and TRBJ2-5; D may be TRBD1 (5 bases). In germline, CDR1 is SGHKS, CDR2 YYEKEE (reference sequence). The CDR3 extends over 13 amino acids. V was pared by 0 bases and J by 7 bases, with 10 bases between. CDR3 amino acids: CASSLEGVVTQYF. In DNA form, the CDR3 reads TGTGCCAGCAGCTTGGAAGGGGTGGTGACCCAGTACTTC. The full variable domain, completed using reference TRBV5-5 and TRBJ2-5, is DAGVTQSPTHLIKTRGQQVTLRCSPISGHKSVSWYQQVLGQGPQFIFQYYEKEERGRGNFPDRFSARQFPNYSSELNVNALLLGDSALYLCASSLEGVVTQYFGPGTRLLVL.

This clone was detected only a few times. This chain joins TRBV14 and TRBJ2-4; D not resolved. V shed 7 bases and J shed 7 bases, with 8 bases lying between them. Germline-derived CDR1 and CDR2 are SGHDN and FVKESK. CDR3 size: 11 residues. CDR3 nucleotides: TGTGCCAGCAACCGGCGGAACATTCAGTACTTC. Translating gives CASNRRNIQYF.

The chain recombines TRBV2 with TRBJ1-6; D is unresolved. V lost 11 bases and J lost 12, with 17 bases in between. The CDR3 contains 12 residues. Germline assignment: CDR1 SNHLY and CDR2 FYNNEI. CDR3 coding DNA: TGTGCCTCCAATGTCGGGGTTGAACCCCTCCACTTT. Translated: CASNVGVEPLHF.

The table lists this clone with a count of one. This rearrangement joins TRBV7-6 to TRBJ1-3, with 9 bases identical to TRBD1. The CDR3 has 16 amino acids. CDR1 and CDR2 (germline): SGHVS, FNYEAQ. Trimming took 5 bases from V and 2 from J; bases not matched to a gene: 7. Here the CDR3 reads CASSQSTGGTGNTIYF. The CDR3 DNA reads TGTGCCAGCAGCCAGTCGACAGGGGGAACTGGAAACACCATATATTTT.

This chain links TRBV29-1 with TRBJ2-1; D not certain. The V end lost 3 bases, the J end lost 6 bases, and 9 bases lay between the germline ends. The CDR3 is made up of 12 amino acids. In germline, CDR1 is SQVTM, CDR2 ANQGSEA. CDR3 protein: CSVEESSNEQFF. The DNA for the CDR3 is TGCAGCGTTGAGGAGAGCTCCAATGAGCAGTTCTTC.

This chain joins TRBV7-3 and TRBJ2-5; D may match TRBD1 or TRBD2 (5 bases each). V dropped 5 bases and J dropped 5 bases, with 12 bases sitting between them. The CDR3 runs 13 residues. CDR1 and CDR2 (germline): SGHTA, FQGTGA. The CDR3 coding sequence is TGTGCCAGCAGCCCCGGGGCCGGGGAGACCCAGTACTTC. Translated, it gives CASSPGAGETQYF.

The rearrangement links TRBV6-5 to TRBJ1-5; 7 positions agree with TRBD1. CDR1 MNHEY and CDR2 SVGAGI come from the germline V gene. CDR3 length equals 15 residues. V shed 6 bases, J shed 1 base, and the junction held 6 bases outside the gene matches. In DNA form, the CDR3 reads TGTGCCAGCAGGAGACAGGGAAGCAGCAATCAGCCCCAGCATTTT. Translated, it gives CASRRQGSSNQPQHF.

V gene TRBV19 combines with J gene TRBJ2-5; D may be TRBD2 (6 bases). The CDR3 has 14 residues. Trimming removed 5 bases at V and 3 bases at J, with 13 bases between. Germline values: CDR1 LNHDA, CDR2 SQIVND (reference sequence). CDR3 coding DNA: TGTGCCAGTAGTGGAGGGATATGGGAAGAGACCCAGTACTTC. Translating it yields CASSGGIWEETQYF.

This chain uses TRBV3-1 (or the pseudogene TRBV3-2) with TRBJ2-3; D may correspond to TRBD1 or TRBD2 (6 bases each). The V gene's germline CDR1 is LGHDT and CDR2 YNNKEL (reference sequence). V gave up 4 bases and J gave up 6 bases, with 20 bases separating them. The CDR3 has 16 residues. The CDR3 DNA reads as TGTGCCAGCAGCCCTCTTGGGGACTTAGGGGGGGATACGCAGTATTTT. This sequence encodes CASSPLGDLGGDTQYF.

This clone was found once. The genes are TRBV6-6 and TRBJ1-5; no clear D gene. The CDR3 is made up of 13 amino acids. CDR1 is MNHNY, CDR2 SVGAGI, per germline (reference sequence). V was cut by 7 bases and J by 0 bases, with 7 bases left in between. The CDR3 DNA follows: TGTGCCAGCATTGGGTTTAGCAATCAGCCCCAGCATTTT. Translating it yields CASIGFSNQPQHF.

This clone was counted a single time. This chain links TRBV3-1 (or the pseudogene TRBV3-2) with TRBJ2-1; no firm D call. The CDR3 is made up of 15 amino acids. Germline assignment: CDR1 LGHDT and CDR2 YNNKEL (reference sequence). V lost 2 bases and J lost 5, with 13 bases in between. In nucleotides, the CDR3 is TGTGCCAGCAGCCAACCTCTGGCCCCTCACAATGAGCAGTTCTTC. The encoded protein is CASSQPLAPHNEQFF.

The chain recombines TRBV5-1 with TRBJ1-1; no firm D call. Germline assignment: CDR1 SGHRS and CDR2 YFSETQ. The CDR3 length is 14 residues. V lost 0 bases to trimming and J lost 0 bases, with 6 bases between them. The CDR3 protein is CASSLVGLNTEAFF. Written as DNA, the CDR3 is TGCGCCAGCAGCTTGGTAGGACTGAACACTGAAGCTTTCTTT.

The chain couples TRBV7-2 to TRBJ2-1; TRBD2 might be the D (5 bases). Germline loops: CDR1 SGHTA, CDR2 FQGNSA. Trimming stripped 3 bases from V and 4 bases from J, with 10 bases between. This CDR3 region has 14 residues. DNA for the CDR3: TGTGCCAGCAGCTTGGGAGCGTGGTACAATGAGCAGTTCTTC. It specifies CASSLGAWYNEQFF.

The chain links TRBV4-1 to TRBJ2-2; D unresolved. V lost 7 bases and J lost 2, with 11 bases in between. Germline CDR1 MGHRA, CDR2 YSYEKL. The CDR3 is 14 amino acids. The CDR3 DNA follows: TGCGCCAGCACACGGACGTTCAACACCGGGGAGCTGTTTTTT. Its translation is CASTRTFNTGELFF.

The chain combines TRBV7-9 with TRBJ1-3, with D possibly TRBD1 on 5 matching bases. Trimming left V 7 bases short and J 0 bases short, with 10 bases between. CDR3 length: 14 residues. Germline loops: CDR1 SEHNR, CDR2 FQNEAQ (reference sequence). As DNA, the CDR3 is TGTGCCAGCATATGGGGGAGCTCTGGAAACACCATATATTTT. This sequence encodes CASIWGSSGNTIYF.

The rearrangement links TRBV28 to TRBJ1-1; weak D call: TRBD1 (5 bases). The CDR3 consists of 18 residues. V lost 4 bases and J lost 4, with 25 bases in between. The germline V gene encodes CDR1 MDHEN and CDR2 SYDVKM. CDR3 DNA: TGTGCCAGCAGTTCTATAAAACAGGCTCTTTATTCCCTCACTGAAGCTTTCTTT. Translated, it gives CASSSIKQALYSLTEAFF.

This clone appeared once. This sequence joins TRBV7-2 and TRBJ2-7; possibly TRBD1 for D (5 bases). Looked up from germline, CDR1 is SGHTA and CDR2 is FQGNSA. Trimming removed 2 bases from V and 0 bases from J, with 11 bases in between. This CDR3 comprises 15 residues. CDR3 protein: CASSLLGHSSYEQYF. The CDR3 DNA is TGTGCCAGCAGCTTACTCGGACACAGCTCCTACGAGCAGTACTTC.